This T cell receptor beta chain emerged from a study of a mutant IDH1 vaccine in newly diagnosed glioma. Using immunoSEQ multiplex PCR, the repertoire was profiled, and TCRdb retains in-frame clones only, with some absent. The top ten clones hold around 21% of a sample with tens of thousands of clones, more than 80% of them seen once. A note on this clone: Its antigen is unknown.

The CDR3 extends over 16 amino acids. The germline V gene has CDR1 SGDLS and CDR2 YYNGEE. The V gene lost 4 bases and the J gene lost 0 bases, with 14 bases spanning the gap. Regarding time point: baseline, week 1 (first vaccination visit). Indicated treatment: pre-vaccination baseline after standard-of-care therapy. Broader study findings: Overall, about 92% of patients had vaccine-induced immune responses.

The receptor comes from a man aged 18 to 30 with glioma. The sample in question was PBMCs, obtained from a glioma patient treated with radiotherapy, temozolomide or both. The V and J genes are TRBV9 and TRBJ2-1; D is unclear. CDR3 sequence reads: CASSPHGASSYNEQFF. In DNA, the CDR3 is TGTGCCAGCAGCCCCCATGGCGCCAGCTCCTACAATGAGCAGTTCTTC.